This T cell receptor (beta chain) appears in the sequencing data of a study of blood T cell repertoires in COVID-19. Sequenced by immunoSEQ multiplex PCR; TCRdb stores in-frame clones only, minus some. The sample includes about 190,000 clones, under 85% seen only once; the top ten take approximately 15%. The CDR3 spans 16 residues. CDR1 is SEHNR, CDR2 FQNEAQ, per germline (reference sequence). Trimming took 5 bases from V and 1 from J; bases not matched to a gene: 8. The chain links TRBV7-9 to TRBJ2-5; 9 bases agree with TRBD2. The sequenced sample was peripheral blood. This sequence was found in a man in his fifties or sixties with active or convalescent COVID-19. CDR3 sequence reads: CASSPRAGGRQETQYF. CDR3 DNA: TGTGCCAGCAGCCCCCGGGCGGGAGGGCGCCAAGAGACCCAGTACTTC.